This TCR beta chain was sequenced during a study of T cell responses to AZD1222 COVID-19 vaccine. Looking at the study overall: Doses given second, at about 4 or about 12 weeks, were pooled.

Clones were sequenced by immunoSEQ multiplex PCR, and TCRdb holds only the in-frame ones, with some missing. The sample has fewer than 150,000 clones, around 92% seen once; the top ten hold around 15%. With 0 bases clipped from V and 6 bases from J, the junction kept 2 bases outside the gene matches. Germline CDR1 is ENHRY and CDR2 is SYGVKD. CDR3 length: 14 residues. V usage is TRBV10-3 and J usage is TRBJ2-1; 7 bases align to TRBD2. This specimen consisted of peripheral blood, obtained on day 0 of AZD1222 vaccination. The sequence derives from an adult in good health. DNA of the CDR3: TGTGCCATCAGTGAGTCGTCTAGCGGCAATGAGCAGTTCTTC. This gives the protein CAISESSSGNEQFF.